A selection of T cell receptor beta chains follows, all from one sample in a study of T cell repertoires in cytomegalovirus infection. The antigens of these receptors remain unknown. Via MiXCR, TCRdb re-called the reads, giving one row per CDR3 protein. The sample has approximately 71,000 distinct CDR3 sequences; roughly 22% are singletons. The specimen comprised CD8+ T cells from cultured PBMCs, sampled from culture after CMV antigen stimulation. The receptors were sampled from a human donor in good health (CMV status not recorded). Some clones in this sample may be carry-over from other donors' samples. Each CDR3 is given with its conserved first and last residue. The D gene is left open where the match is weak. Clone size is given for some rows only: seen once, a few or many times, or a class if the clone is expanded.

j_call d_call v_call clone_size cdr3_nt cdr3_aa
TRBJ2-7 . TRBV7-2 . TGTGCCAGCAGCTTATCGGCGGGTTCCGAGCAGTACTTC CASSLSAGSEQYF
TRBJ2-7 . TRBV10-3 . TGTGCCATCAGTGACCCGGACGAGCAGTACTTC CAISDPDEQYF
TRBJ1-1 TRBD1 TRBV7-9 . TGTGCCAGCAGCCCCCAGTCGGGACAGGGGGCCCCTGAAGCTTTCTTT CASSPQSGQGAPEAFF
TRBJ1-1 . TRBV28 . TGTGCCAGCAGGTCGGGGTATAGCACTGAAGCTTTCTTT CASRSGYSTEAFF
TRBJ2-2 . TRBV5-4 few TGTGCCCTGGGCGGGGTAGGGCCCGGGGAGCTGTTTTTT CALGGVGPGELFF
TRBJ2-3 . TRBV7-2 . TGTGCCAGCAGCTTAACAGCGGCCACAGATACGCAGTATTTT CASSLTAATDTQYF
TRBJ2-7 TRBD1 TRBV4-2 . TGTGCCAGCAGCCCACTCCGGGACAGGAGCTCCTACGAGCAGTACTTC CASSPLRDRSSYEQYF
TRBJ2-5 TRBD2 TRBV7-2 few TGTGCCAGCAGCGGCCGACTAGCGGGGCCGGGGACCCAGTACTTC CASSGRLAGPGTQYF
TRBJ2-5 . TRBV20-1 many TGCAGTGCAGTATGGGGGGCATTAGGGACCCAGTACTTC CSAVWGALGTQYF
TRBJ1-2 TRBD1 TRBV4-1 many TGCGCCAGCAGCCAAGCACCGGGACAGGACCCCTATGGCTACACCTTC CASSQAPGQDPYGYTF
TRBJ1-1 . TRBV7-9 . TGTGCCAGCAGCAGCGCCGGGAGTGAAGCTTTCTTT CASSSAGSEAFF
TRBJ2-5 . TRBV7-2 . TGTGCCAGCAGCTTAGGGGGTTGGGGAGAGACCCAGTACTTC CASSLGGWGETQYF
TRBJ2-2 . TRBV7-2 . TGTGCCAGCAGCTGGCCTTCCCTTGCCGGGGAGCTGTTTTTT CASSWPSLAGELFF
TRBJ2-3 TRBD2 TRBV7-9 . TGTGCCAGCAGCTTCGAGAAGCGGGGGGCGACTCGCACAGATACGCAGTATTTT CASSFEKRGATRTDTQYF
TRBJ1-5 TRBD1 TRBV28 few TGTGCCAGCAGAATAGGACAGGGTTCGCGCAATCAGCCCCAGCATTTT CASRIGQGSRNQPQHF
TRBJ2-1 . TRBV12-3/TRBV12-4 few TGTGCCAGCAGTTTAGGGGGCCCGGAGTTCTTC CASSLGGPEFF
TRBJ1-1 . TRBV12-3/TRBV12-4 . TGTGCCAGCAGTTTAGAGAGTTTGGGGAACACTGAAGCTTTCTTT CASSLESLGNTEAFF
TRBJ1-1 TRBD1 TRBV7-9 few TGTGCCAGCAGCTTAGGGGTACCAGGACAGGGGGGCCAGAACACTGAAGCTTTCTTT CASSLGVPGQGGQNTEAFF
TRBJ2-1 . TRBV19 . TGTGCCAGTAGTATGGGCAATAATGAGCAGTTCTTC CASSMGNNEQFF
TRBJ2-7 TRBD1 TRBV7-9 few TGTGCCAGCAGCTTATGGGACAGGGGCCATCCCGAGCAGTACTTC CASSLWDRGHPEQYF
TRBJ2-7 . TRBV7-9 few TGTGCCAGCAGCTGGGACACAGCCTACGAGCAGTACTTC CASSWDTAYEQYF
TRBJ1-6 TRBD1 TRBV5-1 . TGCGCCAGCAGCTTGGTGACAGGGGGTAATTCACCCCTCCACTTT CASSLVTGGNSPLHF
TRBJ1-5 . TRBV6-1 . TGTGCCAGCAGTGAATGGGTGAGTCAGCCCCAGCATTTT CASSEWVSQPQHF
TRBJ1-1 . TRBV7-9 few TGTGCCAGCAGCTCCCGGACACTCAACACTGAAGCTTTCTTT CASSSRTLNTEAFF
TRBJ2-1 . TRBV5-5 . TGTGCCAGCAGCCCTCTAGAGCTCTCCTACAATGAGCAGTTCTTC CASSPLELSYNEQFF
TRBJ1-4 TRBD1 TRBV7-2 . TGTGCCAGCAGCGGCACAGGGGTTAATGAAAAACTGTTTTTT CASSGTGVNEKLFF
TRBJ1-6 . TRBV10-3 many TGTGCCATCAGTGAGGGGAGGATAAAGAATTCACCCCTCCACTTT CAISEGRIKNSPLHF
TRBJ1-2 . TRBV6-2/TRBV6-3 . TGTGCCAGCGAGAGCGTAGGAAGCTACACCTTC CASESVGSYTF
TRBJ2-3 . TRBV5-5 . TGTGCCAGCAGTTTTGGTACAGTTAGCACAGATACGCAGTATTTT CASSFGTVSTDTQYF
TRBJ2-1 TRBD2 TRBV7-6 . TGTGCCAGCAGCAGAGCAGGAGGGACTAGCGGGGCCAATGAGCAGTTCTTC CASSRAGGTSGANEQFF
TRBJ1-1 . TRBV6-2/TRBV6-3 . TGTGCCAGCAGTCACCGCACGCCGCTGAACACTGAAGCTTTCTTT CASSHRTPLNTEAFF
TRBJ2-1 . TRBV6-5 few TGTGCCAGCAGTTACTCTCCGGGGAATGAGCAGTTCTTC CASSYSPGNEQFF
TRBJ2-3 . TRBV19 few TGTGCCAGTAGTACCCCTACAGGGCTTAGCACAGATACGCAGTATTTT CASSTPTGLSTDTQYF
TRBJ2-7 TRBD1 TRBV7-8 . TGTGCCAGCAGCTTAATACAGGGGGCGAAGGGCGAGCAGTACTTC CASSLIQGAKGEQYF
TRBJ2-7 . TRBV28 . TGTGCCAGCAGTTTAATCCCCTCCTACGAGCAGTACTTC CASSLIPSYEQYF
TRBJ2-7 . TRBV10-3 . TGTGCCGCCGGCCCATCTGTTGGCTCCTACGAGCAGTACTTC CAAGPSVGSYEQYF
TRBJ1-1 TRBD1 TRBV12-3/TRBV12-4 . TGTGCCAGCAGTTTAACCCCGGGACAGAGGGGTTATACTGAAGCTTTCTTT CASSLTPGQRGYTEAFF
TRBJ2-7 TRBD2 TRBV7-2 many TGTGCCAGCAGCCCGACCGTCGCTAGCGGGGAGTACGAGCAGTACTTC CASSPTVASGEYEQYF
TRBJ2-7 . TRBV6-8 . TGTGCCAGCAGCAACCGGGGCCCCGAGCAGTACTTC CASSNRGPEQYF
TRBJ2-1 . TRBV7-9 . TGTGCCAGCAGCTTAATAAATGAGCAGTTCTTC CASSLINEQFF
TRBJ2-5 . TRBV6-2/TRBV6-3 . TGTGCCAGCAGTTACGTGGAGGGGGAGACCCAGTACTTC CASSYVEGETQYF
TRBJ1-1 . TRBV7-9 . TGTGCCAGCAGCTTAGATGAACCTACGGGCGAAGCTTTCTTT CASSLDEPTGEAFF
TRBJ1-1 TRBD1 TRBV7-8 many TGTGCCAGCAGCTCGCTGACAGGGGACCTGAACACTGAAGCTTTCTTT CASSSLTGDLNTEAFF
TRBJ1-1 . TRBV12-3/TRBV12-4 many TGTGCCAGCACCCTAGGTGGGGGGGCGACTGAAGCTTTCTTT CASTLGGGATEAFF
TRBJ2-1 . TRBV10-3 . TGTGCCATCAGTGTAAACAATTACAATGAGCAGTTCTTC CAISVNNYNEQFF
TRBJ2-7 TRBD2 TRBV6-6 . TGTGCCAGCACAGGACTAGGGGAGAGCTCCTACGAGCAGTACTTC CASTGLGESSYEQYF
TRBJ2-1 TRBD1 TRBV27 . TGTGCCAGCAGCATCCGACAGGGGGGCAATGAGCAGTTCTTC CASSIRQGGNEQFF
TRBJ2-1 TRBD1 TRBV7-6 . TGTGCCAGCAGCTTAGTGGGACAGGGCTGGTTCTTC CASSLVGQGWFF
TRBJ2-6 . TRBV27 . TGTGCCAGCCAACGCTCTGGGGCCAACGTCCTGACTTTC CASQRSGANVLTF
TRBJ2-5 . TRBV7-3 . TGTGCCAGCAGCTTTGGGGGTTGGCAAGAGACCCAGTACTTC CASSFGGWQETQYF
TRBJ2-1 . TRBV12-5 . TGTGCTTGCTTGTGGGGGTACAATGAGCAGTTCTTC CACLWGYNEQFF
TRBJ2-2 . TRBV28 . TGTGCCAGCAGTTTAATCCCGACAGGAGAGGACACCGGGGAGCTGTTTTTT CASSLIPTGEDTGELFF
TRBJ2-1 . TRBV7-8 . TGTGCCAGCAGCCCCCGCGGGACAGTGGGAGGTGAGCAGTTCTTC CASSPRGTVGGEQFF